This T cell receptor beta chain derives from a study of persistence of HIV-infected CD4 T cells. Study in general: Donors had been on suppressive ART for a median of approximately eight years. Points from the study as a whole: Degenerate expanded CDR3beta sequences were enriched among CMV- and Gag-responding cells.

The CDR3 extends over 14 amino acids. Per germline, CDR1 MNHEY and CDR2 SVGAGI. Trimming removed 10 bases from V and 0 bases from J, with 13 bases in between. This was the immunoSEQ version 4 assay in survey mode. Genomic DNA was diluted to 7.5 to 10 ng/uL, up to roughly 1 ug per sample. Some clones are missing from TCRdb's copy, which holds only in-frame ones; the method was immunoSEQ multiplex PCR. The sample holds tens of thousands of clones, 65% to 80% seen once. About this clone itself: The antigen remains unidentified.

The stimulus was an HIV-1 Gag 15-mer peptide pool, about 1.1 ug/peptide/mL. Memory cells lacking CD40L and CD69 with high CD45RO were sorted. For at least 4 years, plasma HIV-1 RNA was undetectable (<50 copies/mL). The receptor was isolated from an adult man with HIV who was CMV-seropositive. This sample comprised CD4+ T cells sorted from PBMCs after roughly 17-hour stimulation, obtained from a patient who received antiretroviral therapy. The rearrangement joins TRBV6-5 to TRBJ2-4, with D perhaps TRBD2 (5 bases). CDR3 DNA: TGTGCCACTCTAGAGAGGGTAGCCAAAAACATTCAGTACTTC. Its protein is CATLERVAKNIQYF.